This TCR beta chain was sequenced in a study of blood T cell repertoires in COVID-19. Turning to the study itself: PBMCs, B-cell-depleted T cells, or T cells were the source of the cDNA or gDNA that made up the material.

Germline lookup yields CDR1 MGHDK and CDR2 SYGVNS. V lost 4 bases, J lost 2 bases, and 17 bases lay in between. The CDR3 extends over 17 amino acids. Authors' processing steps: Using reference gene primer amplification, nucleated cell counts were estimated. The protocol was immunoSEQ multiplex PCR, while the TCRdb copy is restricted to in-frame clones and leaves out a portion. That table gives V, J and clone size, and the DNA gave D and trimming. The repertoire holds approximately 210,000 clones, with 88% as singletons. The TCR was taken from a man aged 65 to 79 with acute or convalescent COVID-19. The source material was peripheral blood. The genes are TRBV25-1 and TRBJ1-4; a weak D match, TRBD1 (6 bases). The CDR3, as DNA: TGTGCCAGCAGTGGCTACGGGACACCAGTCACTAATGAAAAACTGTTTTTT. Translation: CASSGYGTPVTNEKLFF. Filled out from reference TRBV25-1 and TRBJ1-4, the complete variable domain reads EADIYQTPRYLVIGTGKKITLECSQTMGHDKMYWYQQDPGMELHLIHYSYGVNSTEKGDLSSESTVSRIRTEHFPLTLESARPSHTSQYLCASSGYGTPVTNEKLFFGSGTQLSVL.